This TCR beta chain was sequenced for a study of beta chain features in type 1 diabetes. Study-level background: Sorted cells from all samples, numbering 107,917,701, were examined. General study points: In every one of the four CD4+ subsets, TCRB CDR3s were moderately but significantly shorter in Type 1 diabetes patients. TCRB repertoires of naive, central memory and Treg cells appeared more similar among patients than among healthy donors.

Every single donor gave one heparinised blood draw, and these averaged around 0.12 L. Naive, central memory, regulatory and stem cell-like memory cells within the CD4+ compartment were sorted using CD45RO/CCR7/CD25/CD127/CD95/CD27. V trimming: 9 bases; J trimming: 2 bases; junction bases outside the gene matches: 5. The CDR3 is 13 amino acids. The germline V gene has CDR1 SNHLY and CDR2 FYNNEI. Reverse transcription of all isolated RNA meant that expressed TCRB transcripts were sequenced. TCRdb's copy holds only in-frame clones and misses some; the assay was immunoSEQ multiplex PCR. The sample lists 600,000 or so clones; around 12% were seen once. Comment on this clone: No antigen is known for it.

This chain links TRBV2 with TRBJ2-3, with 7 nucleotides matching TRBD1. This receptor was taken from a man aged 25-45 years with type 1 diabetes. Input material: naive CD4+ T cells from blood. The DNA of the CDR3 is TGTGCCAGTTCCGGGACAGTCACAGATACGCAGTATTTT. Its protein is CASSGTVTDTQYF.